The 4 T cell receptor beta chains below all came from one sample that was sequenced in a study of post-analysis software for immune sequencing data. Study outcomes and limitations: In patients, five or six TRBV segments were more frequent than in controls, with TRBV5-6, TRBV5-1 and TRBV20-1 among them.

For these receptors, no antigen is known. cDNA libraries of TCR beta carried unique molecular identifiers. TCRdb passed the PCR reads through MiXCR, listing each CDR3 protein once. The sample includes 740,000 or so distinct CDR3 sequences, about 50% of them seen just once. Sequenced input: blood. All receptors derive from a girl between 5 and 17 years old with multiple sclerosis.

The sample holds a few counts of this clonotype. This chain joins TRBV6-5 and TRBJ2-1; 13 bases match TRBD2. Trimming removed 2 bases from V and 6 bases from J; junction bases left unmatched: 10. This CDR3 is built from 18 residues. CDR1 MNHEY and CDR2 SVGAGI come from the germline V gene. DNA for the CDR3: TGTGCCAGCAGTTACAGGACTAGCGGGGGCTTCGCCCCCAATGAGCAGTTCTTC. As protein: CASSYRTSGGFAPNEQFF.

This clonotype was detected many times. The J gene is TRBJ2-5, the V gene TRBV4-1; the match to TRBD2 covers 11 bases. The junction had 6 bases not matched to a gene; V was cut back by 0 bases and J by 0 bases. This CDR3 region has 18 residues. Germline V lookup: CDR1 MGHRA, CDR2 YSYEKL. The CDR3 DNA reads as TGCGCCAGCAGCCAAGATCAGACTAGCGGGGTTCACCAAGAGACCCAGTACTTC. Its translation: CASSQDQTSGVHQETQYF.

Comments on this clonotype: A read error may produce the germline difference seen at one junction end. The chain is built from TRBV12-3 or TRBV12-4 and TRBJ2-7, with D possibly matching TRBD2 (6 bases). This CDR3 has 11 amino acids. CDR3 nucleotides: TGTGCCAGCAGTTTTGGGGAGGAGCGGTACTTC. Residues: CASSFGEERYF.

The genes are TRBV3-1 and TRBJ2-1, with D uncertain. The CDR3 covers 14 residues. V gave up 5 bases and J gave up 7 bases, with 15 bases separating them. Germline V gives CDR1 LGHDT, CDR2 YNNKEL (reference sequence). The CDR3 nucleotides read TGTGCCAGCAGCTTCCGTCAGGTCGGAAATGAGCAGTTCTTC. This encodes CASSFRQVGNEQFF.